Below are 10 T cell receptor beta chains sequenced from a single sample in a study of blood T cell repertoires in COVID-19. Generated by immunoSEQ multiplex PCR, the TCRdb table keeps only in-frame clones and is missing some. The profile shows over 200,000 clones, 83% of them singletons. Sequencing was performed on peripheral blood. Every receptor here comes from a woman aged 30 to 39 with COVID-19, enrolled during active disease.

The chain couples TRBV5-1 to TRBJ2-7, with unresolved D. This CDR3 is built from 16 residues. V was trimmed by 6 bases and J by 0 bases, leaving 19 bases between them. The germline CDR1 and CDR2 sequences are SGHRS and YFSETQ. CDR3 sequence (DNA): TGCGCCAGCACTCCTCTACGCGGCCTCTCCTCCTACGAGCAGTACTTC. It yields the protein CASTPLRGLSSYEQYF.

The CDR3 protein is CASSGFGGVSTEAFF. The CDR3 DNA sequence: TGTGCCAGTAGCGGATTTGGGGGCGTGAGCACTGAAGCTTTCTTT. This sequence joins TRBV19 and TRBJ1-1; maybe TRBD1 (6 bases). CDR3 length equals 15 residues. The ends were cut back, 6 bases at V and 4 bases at J, with 18 bases in the middle. Germline-derived CDR1 and CDR2 are LNHDA and SQIVND (reference sequence).

The J gene is TRBJ1-1, the V gene TRBV5-1; 10 bases line up with TRBD1. The V gene end was trimmed by 3 bases and the J gene end by 1 base; junction bases not matched to a gene: 3. Looked up from germline, CDR1 is SGHRS and CDR2 is YFSETQ. The CDR3 spans 15 residues. CDR3 bases: TGCGCCAGCAGCTCATGGACAGGGGGGAACACTGAAGCTTTCTTT. Translated: CASSSWTGGNTEAFF.

The chain recombines TRBV6-1 with TRBJ2-5; the match to TRBD1 covers 8 bases. The germline V gene has CDR1 MNHNS and CDR2 SASEGT. The CDR3 extends over 15 amino acids. V lost 3 bases and J lost 5; bases outside the gene matches: 8. CDR3 in amino acids: CASSDGRGRTETQYF. CDR3 DNA: TGTGCCAGCAGTGACGGCAGGGGGCGCACGGAGACCCAGTACTTC.

The chain uses TRBV28 and TRBJ1-2; 7 nucleotides line up with TRBD1. The ends lost 6 bases at V and 6 bases at J; junction bases unmatched: 7. Germline V lookup: CDR1 MDHEN, CDR2 SYDVKM. CDR3 length: 13 residues. This CDR3 reads CASRVDRVNGYTF. Written as DNA, the CDR3 is TGTGCCAGCAGGGTAGACAGGGTGAATGGCTACACCTTC.

This chain joins TRBV4-3 and TRBJ1-5; D is unclear. V was trimmed by 0 bases and J by 6 bases, leaving 9 bases between them. CDR3 length equals 14 residues. Germline CDR1 reads LGHNA; CDR2 reads YSLEER. This chain's CDR3 is CASSQDGRVQPQHF. As DNA, the CDR3 is TGCGCCAGCAGCCAAGACGGGCGGGTTCAGCCCCAGCATTTT.

This chain joins TRBV7-9 and TRBJ2-1; D not certain. Germline V lookup: CDR1 SEHNR, CDR2 FQNEAQ (reference sequence). The CDR3 has 14 amino acids. V was clipped by 0 bases and J by 5 bases, with 8 bases between them. The CDR3 bases are TGTGCCAGCAGCTTAGCCAGTTCCGACAATGAGCAGTTCTTC. Translated, it gives CASSLASSDNEQFF.

The chain recombines TRBV19 with TRBJ2-3, with D possibly being TRBD1 (5 bases). The germline V gene has CDR1 LNHDA and CDR2 SQIVND (reference sequence). This CDR3 is 15 amino acids long. The V end lost 6 bases, the J end lost 4 bases, and 17 bases lay between the germline ends. CDR3 loop: CASRGWQDTADTQYF. In DNA, the CDR3 is TGTGCCAGTAGAGGATGGCAGGACACAGCAGATACGCAGTATTTT.

This chain links TRBV7-6 with TRBJ2-7, with 8 bases that match TRBD2. After removal of 5 bases from V and 0 bases from J, the junction contained 6 bases not matched to a gene. The CDR3 runs to 15 residues. Germline V gene sequence: CDR1 SGHVS, CDR2 FNYEAQ. The DNA for the CDR3 is TGTGCCAGCAGCCCCCGGACTAGCTTCTCCTACGAGCAGTACTTC. It yields the protein CASSPRTSFSYEQYF.

This clone showed up just a few times. The V call is TRBV24-1, the J call TRBJ2-1; D might be TRBD2 (5 bases). Germline V CDR1 and CDR2: KGHDR, SFDVKD. The V and J ends lost 7 bases and 9 bases respectively, with 12 bases between them. CDR3 length: 12 amino acids. In nucleotides, the CDR3 is TGTGCCACCAGAGGGTCTGGAGGTGAGCAGTTCTTC. This gives the protein CATRGSGGEQFF.